Described below is a single T cell receptor beta chain sequence and its context. What it binds is unknown. This entry belongs to a study of T cells in Graves' hyperthyroidism and ophthalmopathy. The V end lost 0 bases, the J end lost 14 bases, and 9 bases lay between the germline ends. Germline loops: CDR1 SGHKS, CDR2 YYEKEE (reference sequence). The CDR3 has 12 residues. Amplification yielded TCR beta CDR3 regions, with RNA transcripts as the source. The TCR CDR3 was amplified in a first-round RT-PCR using the HTBI primer set. TCRdb re-analysed the multiplex PCR reads in MiXCR, keeping a single row per CDR3 protein. The sample consists of around 600,000 distinct CDR3 sequences, approximately 15% of them appearing once. Study results and caveats: Most clonotypes expanded in the thyroid (above 0.001) were also present in blood.

V gene TRBV5-5 combines with J gene TRBJ1-6, with D unclear. The TCR originated in a woman between 50 and 59 years old with Graves' ophthalmopathy. What was sequenced was blood. The CDR3 DNA reads TGTGCCAGCAGCTTGGCCCCGCCAACCCTCCACTTT. Amino acid sequence: CASSLAPPTLHF.